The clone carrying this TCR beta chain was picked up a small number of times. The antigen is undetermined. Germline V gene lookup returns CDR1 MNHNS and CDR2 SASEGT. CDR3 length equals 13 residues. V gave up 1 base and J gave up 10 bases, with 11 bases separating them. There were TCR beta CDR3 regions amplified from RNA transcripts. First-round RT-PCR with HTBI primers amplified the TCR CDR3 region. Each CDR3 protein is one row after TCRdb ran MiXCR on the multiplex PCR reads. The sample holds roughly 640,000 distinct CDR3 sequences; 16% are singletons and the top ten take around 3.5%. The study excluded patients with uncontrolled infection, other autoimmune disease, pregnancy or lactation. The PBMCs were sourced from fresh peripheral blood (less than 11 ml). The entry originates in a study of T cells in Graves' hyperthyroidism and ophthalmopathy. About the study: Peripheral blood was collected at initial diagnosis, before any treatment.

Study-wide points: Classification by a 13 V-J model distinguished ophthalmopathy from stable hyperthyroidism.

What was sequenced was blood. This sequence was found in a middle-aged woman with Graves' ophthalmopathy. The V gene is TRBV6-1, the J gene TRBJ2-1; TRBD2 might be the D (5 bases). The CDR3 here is CASSEDPQREQFF. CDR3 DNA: TGTGCCAGCAGTGAAGACCCCCAGCGGGAGCAGTTCTTC.